The rows below give T cell receptor beta chains drawn from one sample of a study of blood T cell repertoires in COVID-19. Data came from immunoSEQ multiplex PCR; TCRdb stores just in-frame clones and leaves some out. The profile covers 280,000 or so clones, with 70% to 90% appearing a single time and under 2.5% taken by the ten largest. Material: PBMCs or T cells enriched from blood (not recorded which). The receptors were sampled from a man aged 25 to 45 who had recovered from COVID-19. Each CDR3 is given with its conserved first and last residue. Fields, in order: D gene, J gene, V gene, clone size, CDR3 DNA, CDR3 protein. D genes are given only for firm matches. Some rows mark clone size as missing; the rest say once, few, many or name a class of expanded clone.

. | TRBJ1-2 | TRBV6-5 | . | TGTGCCAGCAGTTACCGAACCTTCGGCGGTGGCTACACCTTC | CASSYRTFGGGYTF
. | TRBJ2-2 | TRBV10-3 | . | TGTGCCATCAGTGCTAGGACGAACACCGGGGAGCTGTTTTTT | CAISARTNTGELFF
. | TRBJ2-5 | TRBV5-1 | . | TGCGCCAGCAGCTTGGGCACAGGGATTGAGACCCAGTACTTC | CASSLGTGIETQYF
TRBD2 | TRBJ2-1 | TRBV3-1/TRBV3-2 | once | TGTGCCCGCAGTCCGGGGGCGGGGGGCTGGAAATGCGAGCAGTTCTTC | CARSPGAGGWKCEQFF
. | TRBJ2-2 | TRBV6-2/TRBV6-3 | . | TGTGCCAGCAGTTACAATGGACTCGGGGAGCTGTTTTTT | CASSYNGLGELFF
TRBD1 | TRBJ1-2 | TRBV15 | . | TGTGCCACCAGCAGAAGGGGACAGGGTCATGGCTACACCTTC | CATSRRGQGHGYTF
TRBD1 | TRBJ2-7 | TRBV7-9 | . | TGTGCCAGCAGCTTAGTAGCAGACAGGGGACATATTGGCGAGCAGTACTTC | CASSLVADRGHIGEQYF
TRBD2 | TRBJ2-1 | TRBV11-2 | . | TGTGCCAGCAGCCCGCCGGGACTAGCGGGGATCGATGAGCAGTTCTTC | CASSPPGLAGIDEQFF
. | TRBJ2-7 | TRBV7-8 | . | TGTGCCAGCAGCCCCCTGGGGGCAGGGGCCTACGAGCAGTACTTC | CASSPLGAGAYEQYF
TRBD2 | TRBJ2-1 | TRBV5-1 | . | TGCGCCAGCAGCTTGGTCCCAGCGGGGGGCGGTGAGCAGTTCTTC | CASSLVPAGGGEQFF
. | TRBJ1-1 | TRBV19 | once | TGTGCCAGTAGTACTGGGGGGGGTACTGAAGCTTTCTTT | CASSTGGGTEAFF
. | TRBJ1-1 | TRBV3-1/TRBV3-2 | . | TGTGCCAGCAGCCAAGTGGGAGGCGCTGAAGCTTTCTTT | CASSQVGGAEAFF
TRBD1 | TRBJ1-2 | TRBV4-1 | . | TGCGCCAGCAGCCAAGATAGGGGGACAGGCTATGGCTACACCTTC | CASSQDRGTGYGYTF
. | TRBJ2-7 | TRBV12-5 | . | TGTGCTAGTAGGGGGAGCAACCCCTACGAGCAGTACTTC | CASRGSNPYEQYF
. | TRBJ1-2 | TRBV5-1 | . | TGCGCCAGCAGCTCCGGGACTGATGGCTACACCTTC | CASSSGTDGYTF
. | TRBJ2-3 | TRBV6-5 | . | TGTGCCAGCAGTTACAGGGAGACAGATACGCAGTATTTT | CASSYRETDTQYF
. | TRBJ1-1 | TRBV5-8 | . | TGTGCCAGCAGCTTTGAAATTGGACAGTCTGAAGCTTTCTTT | CASSFEIGQSEAFF
TRBD2 | TRBJ2-7 | TRBV9 | once | TGTGCCAGCAGCGTAGCCCTAGGGGAGGGCGAGCAGTACTTC | CASSVALGEGEQYF
TRBD2 | TRBJ2-6 | TRBV7-9 | . | TGTGCCAGCAGCTCGTGGACTAGCGTAGGGCATGGGGCCAACGTCCTGACTTTC | CASSSWTSVGHGANVLTF
TRBD1 | TRBJ1-3 | TRBV7-3 | . | TGTGCCAGCAGCTCGACAGGGCTTCCAGGAAACACCATATATTTT | CASSSTGLPGNTIYF
TRBD1 | TRBJ2-2 | TRBV19 | . | TGTGCCAGTAATTACAGGGGGCCGTCCGGGGAGCTGTTTTTT | CASNYRGPSGELFF
TRBD1 | TRBJ1-3 | TRBV3-1/TRBV3-2 | . | TGTGCCAGCAGCCGGAAGGGACAGAGTCTCTCTGGAAACACCATATATTTT | CASSRKGQSLSGNTIYF
. | TRBJ1-1 | TRBV7-2 | once | TGTGCCAGCAGCCGAGGAGGTGGCACTGAAGCTTTCTTT | CASSRGGGTEAFF
. | TRBJ1-2 | TRBV2 | . | TGTGCCAGCAGTGATACCTCCGGCAGGGGAGTGCTCGGCTACACCTTC | CASSDTSGRGVLGYTF
TRBD1 | TRBJ1-1 | TRBV19 | . | TGTGCCAGTAGTGAGGGGACAGCCCTTGAAGCTTTCTTT | CASSEGTALEAFF
. | TRBJ2-1 | TRBV24-1 | . | TGTGCCACCAGTGATTTGGCGGGAAGCAATGAGCAGTTCTTC | CATSDLAGSNEQFF
TRBD1 | TRBJ2-3 | TRBV6-5 | . | TGTGCCAGCAGCGGACAGGGAACGCAGTATTTT | CASSGQGTQYF
. | TRBJ2-7 | TRBV2 | few | TGTGCCAGCAGTGAAAATGGACAGCCCTACGAGCAGTACTTC | CASSENGQPYEQYF
TRBD1 | TRBJ1-2 | TRBV6-5 | . | TGTGCCAGCAGGTCAGGACAGGATAACTATGGCTACACCTTC | CASRSGQDNYGYTF
TRBD1 | TRBJ1-2 | TRBV6-5 | . | TGTGCCAGCAGTTACCGCCCGCTGGGGACAGGGTTGGGCTACACCTTC | CASSYRPLGTGLGYTF
. | TRBJ2-3 | TRBV15 | . | TGTGCCACCAGCAGAGTTGTGGCTGATACGCAGTATTTT | CATSRVVADTQYF
TRBD1 | TRBJ1-1 | TRBV9 | . | TGTGCCAGCAGCGGGACAGGGGGCTACCGGGCTTTCTTT | CASSGTGGYRAFF
. | TRBJ1-4 | TRBV5-1 | . | TGCGCCAGCAGCGGACGCGGGGGCCCTTATGAAAAACTGTTTTTT | CASSGRGGPYEKLFF
TRBD1 | TRBJ1-3 | TRBV5-1 | once | TGCGCCAGCAGCTCCGCCGGGACAGGGACTGGAAACACCATATATTTT | CASSSAGTGTGNTIYF
. | TRBJ2-2 | TRBV2 | . | TGTGCCAGCAGTGAAAGACAGACCGGGGAGCTGTTTTTT | CASSERQTGELFF
TRBD2 | TRBJ2-5 | TRBV6-1 | . | TGTGCCAGCAGTGAAGGATGGGGCGGGGGGGCTGAGACCCAGTACTTC | CASSEGWGGGAETQYF
TRBD1 | TRBJ1-2 | TRBV5-4 | . | TGTGCCAGCAGCTCCTTGGACAGGGCGAGCTATGGCTACACCTTC | CASSSLDRASYGYTF
TRBD1 | TRBJ1-2 | TRBV6-5 | . | TGTGCCAGTTCCAGGGGGTTATATGGCTACACCTTC | CASSRGLYGYTF
. | TRBJ1-6 | TRBV6-4 | . | TGTGCCAGCAGTGACCGGCAGGGGAATTCACCCCTCCACTTT | CASSDRQGNSPLHF
. | TRBJ1-2 | TRBV4-2 | . | TGTGCCAGCAGCCAAGATCCCACAGGCCTCAGGGTTGGCTACACCTTC | CASSQDPTGLRVGYTF
. | TRBJ2-1 | TRBV11-2 | . | TGTGCCAGCAGCTTTTTGTTACTAAATGAGCAGTTCTTC | CASSFLLLNEQFF
TRBD1 | TRBJ2-6 | TRBV9 | few | TGTGCCAGCAGCGCGGGACAGGGGGCAGCGGGGGCCAACGTCCTGACTTTC | CASSAGQGAAGANVLTF
. | TRBJ1-1 | TRBV5-1 | . | TGCGCCAGCAGCCCGGACAGCACTGAAGCTTTCTTT | CASSPDSTEAFF
TRBD1 | TRBJ1-4 | TRBV5-4 | . | TGTGCCAGCAGCTTGGAGGCGGGACAGGGAGGTAAACTGTTTTTT | CASSLEAGQGGKLFF
TRBD1 | TRBJ2-2 | TRBV10-3 | . | TGTGCCATCAGTGAGGGACAGGGCACCGGGGAGCTGTTTTTT | CAISEGQGTGELFF
TRBD1 | TRBJ1-2 | TRBV9 | . | TGTGCCAGCAGCGCAGCCCCATTGTGGACAGGGGAAGATGGCTACACCTTC | CASSAAPLWTGEDGYTF
. | TRBJ2-7 | TRBV2 | . | TGTGCCAGCAGTGAATCAGGGTTTGATTACGGTGAGCAGTACTTC | CASSESGFDYGEQYF
. | TRBJ1-1 | TRBV9 | . | TGTGCCAGCAGCCCCGGGGGTCGGACTGAAGCTTTCTTT | CASSPGGRTEAFF
. | TRBJ2-5 | TRBV25-1 | . | TGTGCCAGCAGTGTTGGACTCCATAGTCCCGAGACCCAGTACTTC | CASSVGLHSPETQYF
. | TRBJ1-1 | TRBV29-1 | . | TGCAGCGTTGAAGGGGAAACAGGCCCCACTGAAGCTTTCTTT | CSVEGETGPTEAFF
TRBD1 | TRBJ2-2 | TRBV5-6 | once | TGTGCCAGCAGCCCTGGGGACAGTGCGAACACCGGGGAGCTGTTTTTT | CASSPGDSANTGELFF
. | TRBJ1-5 | TRBV24-1 | . | TGTGCCACCAGTGATTTATCAGGGCAAAGCAATCAGCCCCAGCATTTT | CATSDLSGQSNQPQHF
TRBD2 | TRBJ2-7 | TRBV5-1 | . | TGCGCCAGCAGCTTGACTAGCGGGGGTTCCTACGAGCAGTACTTC | CASSLTSGGSYEQYF